This T cell receptor beta chain stems from a study of blood T cell repertoires in COVID-19. Study details: The samples span acute and convalescent COVID-19 from the United States, Italy and Spain.

As originally analysed: Amplifying reference gene primers gave estimates of nucleated cell counts. Some clones are missing from TCRdb's copy, which holds only in-frame ones; the method was immunoSEQ multiplex PCR. V, J and clone size reflect that table, while D and trimming were determined from the DNA. The data contain roughly 180,000 clones, approximately 85% of them singletons. Those who participated ranged in age from 18 to 89 years and resided in approximately 23 US areas. Participants' reported clinical history set cohort assignment. The TCR sequence derives from a man aged 40-49 years who had recovered from COVID-19. The sample was PBMCs or T cells enriched from blood (not recorded which).

The CDR3 is CASSDLVSSGRQDTQYF. CDR3 sequence (DNA): TGTGCCAGCAGTGACCTCGTTTCCAGCGGGAGGCAAGATACGCAGTATTTT. The V call is TRBV2, the J call TRBJ2-3, with 9 nucleotides matching TRBD2. The CDR3 has 17 residues. Germline CDR1 reads SNHLY; CDR2 reads FYNNEI. The J segment lost 5 bases and the V segment lost 3 bases, leaving 12 bases of the junction unmatched.